Shown below are 19 T cell receptor beta chains from a single sample sequenced in a study of T-cell reconstitution after alpha-beta-depleted transplantation in children. Construction of the TCRbeta library involved unique molecular identifiers. TCRdb analysed the PCR reads with MiXCR anew, one entry per CDR3 protein. The sample lists about 240,000 distinct CDR3 sequences; 20% to 30% were seen once. The source material was PBMCs, sampled before TCRalphabeta/CD19-depleted stem cell transplant. The receptor set was obtained from a girl aged 2-9 years with Fanconi anemia, due to receive a stem cell transplant.

The V and J genes are TRBV20-1 and TRBJ2-1; D possibly corresponds to TRBD1 (5 bases). The CDR3 consists of 12 residues. V was cut by 6 bases and J by 9 bases, with 15 bases left in between. The germline gives CDR1 DFQATT, CDR2 SNEGSKA (reference sequence). The CDR3 DNA reads TGCAGTGCCGCTGGTAGTGACAGTGAGCAGTTCTTC. Encoded protein: CSAAGSDSEQFF.

This clonotype was observed at least ten times. The rearrangement uses TRBV20-1 and TRBJ1-2, with 8 bases lining up with TRBD1. The germline CDR1 and CDR2 sequences are DFQATT and SNEGSKA (reference sequence). The CDR3 runs to 15 residues. Unmatched junction bases numbered 12, after V lost 5 bases and J lost 4 bases. As DNA, the CDR3 is TGCAGTGCTTACGTACCGGGACAGGTTATCTATGGCTACACCTTC. Protein product: CSAYVPGQVIYGYTF.

Only a few counts were recorded for this clonotype. The chain carries TRBV12-3 or TRBV12-4 and TRBJ2-7; D could derive from TRBD1 or TRBD2 (5 bases each). V lost 2 bases, J lost 3 bases, and 14 bases lay in between. This CDR3 region has 15 residues. The CDR3 DNA reads as TGTGCCAGCAGTTTACGGCCCGACAGCGGCTACGAGCAGTACTTC. It is translated as CASSLRPDSGYEQYF.

The table lists this clonotype with many counts. The chain recombines TRBV29-1 with TRBJ2-1; 7 bases are shared with TRBD2. V shed 0 bases and J 15 bases; nucleotides not matched to a gene: 14. The V gene's germline CDR1 is SQVTM and CDR2 ANQGSEA. The CDR3 consists of 14 residues. DNA for the CDR3: TGCAGCGTTGAAGATCAAATGGGGACTACCTCTAGGTTCTTC. Protein: CSVEDQMGTTSRFF.

Turning to this clonotype: This may come from a read error, since a much larger clone is one base off. The missing conserved phenylalanine or tryptophan at the end of this CDR3 makes a read error likely. This chain joins TRBV6-1 and TRBJ2-1; 7 bases fit TRBD1. CDR3 length equals 16 residues. Germline V gene data show CDR1 as MNHNS and CDR2 as SASEGT. Germline trimming cut 6 bases from V and 5 bases from J; bases unmatched to any gene: 13. The CDR3 DNA sequence: TGTGCCAGCAGCCCGGGACAGAGACAACAAAACAATGAGCAGTTCTGC. Protein product: CASSPGQRQQNNEQFC.

The chain employs TRBV28 and TRBJ1-1; no clear D gene. The CDR3 is 16 amino acids. The germline V gene encodes CDR1 MDHEN and CDR2 SYDVKM. V shed 5 bases and J shed 0 bases, with 16 bases lying between them. The CDR3 nucleotides are TGTGCCAGCAGTCCCCCAGTTGAACTGATGAACACTGAAGCTTTCTTT. It specifies CASSPPVELMNTEAFF.

The chain has TRBV29-1 and TRBJ2-5; D is unclear. Germline values: CDR1 SQVTM, CDR2 ANQGSEA. V was trimmed by 4 bases and J by 3 bases, leaving 6 bases between them. The CDR3 extends over 11 amino acids. This chain's CDR3 is CSVAGKETQYF. CDR3 nucleotides: TGCAGCGTTGCGGGCAAAGAGACCCAGTACTTC.

The CDR3 coding sequence is TGTGCCAGCAGTTACTCGCACAACTCCTACAATGAGCAGTTCTTC. Encoded protein: CASSYSHNSYNEQFF. The chain recombines TRBV6-2 or TRBV6-3 with TRBJ2-1; the D is unclear. The CDR3 is made up of 15 amino acids. CDR1 and CDR2 from the germline V gene are MNHEY and SVGEGT. With 0 bases removed from V and 0 bases from J, the gap between germline ends came to 6 bases.

This clonotype was seen at least ten times. This chain uses TRBV5-1 with TRBJ2-2; D uncertain. Looked up from germline, CDR1 is SGHRS and CDR2 is YFSETQ. The CDR3 is 14 residues long. With 4 bases removed from V and 0 bases from J, the gap between germline ends came to 7 bases. CDR3 nucleotide sequence: TGCGCCAGCAGCCCGAGCGCGAACACCGGGGAGCTGTTTTTT. Translation: CASSPSANTGELFF.

This clonotype appeared a few times. The chain couples TRBV12-3 or TRBV12-4 to TRBJ2-7, with 11 bases that match TRBD2. V was clipped by 6 bases and J by 2 bases; unmatched bases: 9. This CDR3 comprises 16 residues. The CDR3 protein is CASRHSGRASPYEQYF. The CDR3 DNA is TGTGCCAGCAGACATAGCGGGAGGGCCTCCCCCTACGAGCAGTACTTC.

In this sample, this clonotype turned up many times. The chain links TRBV27 to TRBJ2-1; weak D call: TRBD2 (5 bases). The germline V and J ends were trimmed by 3 bases and 1 base, with 7 bases remaining between them. Germline V CDR1 and CDR2: MNHEY, SMNVEV (reference sequence). This CDR3 has 14 residues. The CDR3 loop reads CASSFGESYNEQFF. In nucleotides, the CDR3 is TGTGCCAGCAGTTTCGGGGAGTCCTACAATGAGCAGTTCTTC.

A word on this clonotype: Given a much more abundant clone one base away, this may be a read error. The J gene is TRBJ1-4, the V gene TRBV29-1, with TRBD1 as a possible D gene (5 bases). This CDR3 is built from 16 residues. The germline CDR1 and CDR2 sequences are SQVTM and ANQGSEA. The CDR3: CSAIGAGAATNKKLFF. The CDR3 region has the DNA TGCAGCGCCATAGGGGCAGGAGCTGCAACTAATAAAAAACTGTTTTTT.

The chain joins TRBV7-8 to TRBJ2-7; D is undetermined. The CDR3 covers 12 residues. Germline CDR1 SGHVS, CDR2 FQNEAQ. V was clipped by 4 bases and J by 6 bases, with 10 bases between them. The CDR3 reads CASSSDTSEQYF. The CDR3 bases are TGTGCCAGCAGCTCCGACACAAGCGAGCAGTACTTC.

The V call is TRBV5-1, the J call TRBJ2-1; D might be TRBD1 or TRBD2, each matching 6 bases. The CDR3 runs 12 residues. The V end was cut by 7 bases, the J end by 6 bases, with 11 bases between. The germline CDR1 and CDR2 sequences are SGHRS and YFSETQ. CDR3 protein: CASGGGTNEQFF. DNA for the CDR3: TGCGCCAGCGGGGGCGGGACCAATGAGCAGTTCTTC.

This chain connects TRBV20-1 to TRBJ2-5; D unresolved. Between the trimmed V and J ends, which lost 6 bases and 5 bases, there was a span of 7 bases. The CDR3 has 10 residues. Germline V CDR1 and CDR2: DFQATT, SNEGSKA (reference sequence). The CDR3 loop is CSAAGETQYF. CDR3 bases: TGCAGTGCCGCCGGCGAGACCCAGTACTTC.

This clonotype has at least ten counts. CDR3 in DNA: TGTGCCAGCAGCGTAGGTGGGGATTCCTACGAGCAGTACTTC. Its translation is CASSVGGDSYEQYF. The chain joins TRBV9 to TRBJ2-7; D uncertain. The V gene lost 0 bases and the J gene lost 1 base, with 8 bases spanning the gap. The CDR3 totals 14 residues. Germline CDR1 SGDLS, CDR2 YYNGEE.

CDR3 coding DNA: TGTGCCAGCAGATGGGCCACTGAAGCTTTCTTT. Its translation is CASRWATEAFF. The V call is TRBV12-3 or TRBV12-4, the J call TRBJ1-1; D ambiguous. The CDR3 totals 11 residues. V lost 6 bases to trimming and J lost 4 bases, with 6 bases between them.

The J gene is TRBJ1-2, the V gene TRBV28; 11 nucleotides agree with TRBD1. The V and J ends lost 5 bases and 1 base, in that order; junction bases with no gene match: 6. Germline V gene sequence: CDR1 MDHEN, CDR2 SYDVKM. There are 16 residues in the CDR3. In DNA, the CDR3 is TGTGCCAGCAGTCAGGGGGGGACAGGGGGTAACTATGGCTACACCTTC. Residues: CASSQGGTGGNYGYTF.

This clonotype was seen many times. The chain recombines TRBV7-3 with TRBJ2-6; no firm D call. In germline, CDR1 is SGHTA, CDR2 FQGTGA. The CDR3 spans 15 residues. The V and J ends lost 5 bases and 0 bases respectively, with 8 bases between them. Here the CDR3 reads CASSTGHSGANVLTF. The CDR3 DNA follows: TGTGCCAGCAGCACGGGCCACTCTGGGGCCAACGTCCTGACTTTC.